These 17 T cell receptor beta chains were sequenced from one sample in a study of T cells in Graves' hyperthyroidism and ophthalmopathy. The investigators amplified TCR beta CDR3 regions from RNA transcripts. During a first-round RT-PCR of the TCR CDR3, the HTBI primer set was used. TCRdb reprocessed the multiplex PCR reads via MiXCR and lists one record per CDR3 protein. The top ten hold roughly a sixth of the sample, which has 650,000 to 850,000 distinct CDR3 sequences, roughly a sixth seen once. The specimen was blood. All receptors derive from a woman in her forties or fifties with Graves' hyperthyroidism that later progressed to Graves' ophthalmopathy.

With regard to this clonotype: This may be a read error: a much more frequent sequence differs by one nucleotide. This chain links TRBV19 with TRBJ1-1; TRBD1 matches 9 bases. Germline lookup yields CDR1 LNHDA and CDR2 SQIVND (reference sequence). This CDR3 contains 14 residues. The CDR3 nucleotides are TGTACCAGTAGTATGGACAGGGGGAACACTGAAGCTTTCTTT. As protein: CTSSMDRGNTEAFF. The complete variable domain, with remaining parts taken from reference TRBV19 and TRBJ1-1, reads DGGITQSPKYLFRKEGQNVTLSCEQNLNHDAMYWYRQDPGQGLRLIYYSQIVNDFQKGDIAEGYSVSREKKESFPLTVTSAQKNPTAFYLCTSSMDRGNTEAFFGQGTRLTVV.

The rearrangement joins TRBV20-1 to TRBJ1-5; D is undetermined. The CDR3 consists of 13 residues. Germline V CDR1 and CDR2: DFQATT, SNEGSKA (reference sequence). The V gene lost 3 bases and the J gene lost 0 bases, with 6 bases spanning the gap. The CDR3 loop is CSASKHSNQPQHF. The CDR3 nucleotides are TGCAGTGCTAGTAAGCATAGCAATCAGCCCCAGCATTTT.

This chain links TRBV7-2 with TRBJ2-7, with 9 positions matching TRBD2. V dropped 1 base and J dropped 4; count of bases not matched to a gene: 8. Germline CDR1 and CDR2: SGHTA and FQGNSA. CDR3 size: 16 residues. In DNA, the CDR3 is TGTGCCAGCAGCTTAGGAGGCGGGGGGGCTGGGTACGAGCAGTACTTC. This sequence encodes CASSLGGGGAGYEQYF.

V gene TRBV5-6 combines with J gene TRBJ2-7; the D gene is possibly TRBD2 (6 bases). Germline V CDR1 and CDR2: SGHDT, YYEEEE. The CDR3 is 17 amino acids. Trimming stripped 4 bases from V and 4 bases from J, with 24 bases between. CDR3: CASSPDPNAGGSYEQYF. The CDR3 DNA is TGTGCCAGCAGCCCCGACCCGAATGCCGGGGGAAGTTACGAGCAGTACTTC.

The chain employs TRBV20-1 and TRBJ1-2, with 10 nucleotides matching TRBD1. The CDR3 contains 14 residues. Germline-derived CDR1 and CDR2 are DFQATT and SNEGSKA (reference sequence). The V gene end was trimmed by 4 bases and the J gene end by 7 bases; junction bases not matched to a gene: 9. The CDR3 DNA reads as TGCAGTGCTAAAACCGAGACAGGGGGCGGTGGCTACACCTTC. Protein sequence: CSAKTETGGGGYTF.

The chain uses TRBV29-1 and TRBJ1-1; 7 bases match TRBD1. V lost 6 bases, J lost 1 base, and 5 bases stayed unmatched. CDR1 is SQVTM, CDR2 ANQGSEA, per germline. The CDR3 sequence is 13 residues long. The CDR3 reads CSVTGTANTEAFF. CDR3 in DNA: TGCAGCGTCACCGGGACAGCGAACACTGAAGCTTTCTTT.

This clonotype was counted ten times or more. This sequence joins TRBV6-1 and TRBJ1-2, with 8 bases lining up with TRBD1. The CDR3 has 14 residues. Germline V lookup: CDR1 MNHNS, CDR2 SASEGT. With 6 bases clipped from V and 5 bases from J, the junction kept 8 bases outside the gene matches. In DNA, the CDR3 is TGTGCCAGCAGGGACTTCGGGACAGGATATGGCTACACCTTC. Translating gives CASRDFGTGYGYTF.

This clonotype was detected only once. This may stem from a read error, because a much larger clone lies one nucleotide away. The J gene is TRBJ2-7, the V gene TRBV29-1, with unresolved D. The ends were cut back, 1 base at V and 0 bases at J, with 4 bases in the middle. This CDR3 has 12 amino acids. Germline V gene data show CDR1 as SQVTM and CDR2 as ANQGSEA. CDR3 sequence: CSVEGISYEQYF. The CDR3 coding sequence is TGCAGCGTTGAAGGGATCTCCTACGAGCAGTACTTC.

The chain combines TRBV16 with TRBJ1-4, with D possibly matching TRBD1 (5 bases). The CDR3 contains 16 residues. V was trimmed by 0 bases and J by 5 bases, leaving 13 bases between them. Germline CDR1 is KGHSY and CDR2 is FQNENV. As DNA, the CDR3 is TGTGCCAGCAGCCAATCGATTGGGGGGAGAAATGAAAAACTGTTTTTT. The encoded protein is CASSQSIGGRNEKLFF.

This clonotype was recorded many times. The V gene is TRBV7-2, the J gene TRBJ2-1, with D perhaps TRBD1 or TRBD2 (5 bases each). The V gene lost 2 bases and the J gene lost 6 bases, with 17 bases spanning the gap. CDR3 length equals 16 residues. Germline V gene lookup returns CDR1 SGHTA and CDR2 FQGNSA. The chain's CDR3 is CASSLQTGPPPNEQFF. DNA for the CDR3: TGTGCCAGCAGCTTACAGACGGGACCTCCCCCCAATGAGCAGTTCTTC.

The rearrangement uses TRBV24-1 and TRBJ1-1; possible D gene TRBD1, 5 bases. V was pared by 5 bases and J by 4 bases, with 10 bases between. Germline CDR1 KGHDR, CDR2 SFDVKD. The CDR3 is 13 amino acids. CDR3 DNA sequence: TGTGCCACCAGTGGCCCGGGACGCACTGAAGCTTTCTTT. Translated, it gives CATSGPGRTEAFF.

The chain couples TRBV7-9 to TRBJ1-1; TRBD1 is a possible D gene (5 bases). V shed 2 bases and J shed 5 bases, with 15 bases lying between them. CDR1 and CDR2 (germline): SEHNR, FQNEAQ (reference sequence). The CDR3 spans 15 residues. The DNA for the CDR3 is TGTGCCAGCAGCTTACCGGGAATGAAGGGGACTGAAGCTTTCTTT. This sequence encodes CASSLPGMKGTEAFF.

A few counts support this clonotype. V is TRBV24-1 and J is TRBJ2-1, with TRBD1 matching over 8 bases. Per the germline V gene, CDR1 is KGHDR and CDR2 is SFDVKD. V shed 0 bases and J 4 bases; nucleotides not matched to a gene: 1. The CDR3 has 15 amino acids. CDR3 DNA: TGTGCCACCAGTGATTTGACAGGGGGATACAATGAGCAGTTCTTC. The encoded protein is CATSDLTGGYNEQFF.

This clonotype was counted many times. J is TRBJ2-1 and V is TRBV3-1, with 8 bases matching TRBD1. V gave up 6 bases and J gave up 14 bases; unmatched junction bases: 9. Looked up from germline, CDR1 is LGHDT and CDR2 is YNNKEL (reference sequence). The CDR3 consists of 12 residues. For the CDR3, the DNA is TGTGCCAGCAGTGAAGGACAGGGTGGCGAGTTCTTC. It codes for CASSEGQGGEFF.

In this sample, this clonotype turned up a few times. The gene calls are TRBV7-8 and TRBJ2-1; D might be TRBD1 or TRBD2, each matching 6 bases. Germline assignment: CDR1 SGHVS and CDR2 FQNEAQ. This CDR3 is 17 amino acids long. V was shortened by 0 bases and J by 7 bases, with 19 bases between the two germline ends. The DNA for the CDR3 is TGTGCCAGCAGCTTAGCGGGTAGCGGAAATACAGGGAATGAGCAGTTCTTC. This encodes CASSLAGSGNTGNEQFF.

This clonotype appeared many times. The chain joins TRBV5-1 to TRBJ1-1, with a weak D call TRBD1 (6 bases). Germline CDR1 SGHRS, CDR2 YFSETQ. The CDR3 sequence is 14 residues long. Trimming took 0 bases from V and 5 from J, leaving 11 bases between them. CDR3 nucleotide sequence: TGCGCCAGCAGCTTGGCCACAGGGAGAACTGAAGCTTTCTTT. It translates to CASSLATGRTEAFF. Drawing the rest from reference TRBV5-1 and TRBJ1-1, the complete variable domain is KAGVTQTPRYLIKTRGQQVTLSCSPISGHRSVSWYQQTPGQGLQFLFEYFSETQRNKGNFPGRFSGRQFSNSRSEMNVSTLELGDSALYLCASSLATGRTEAFFGQGTRLTVV.

The CDR3 DNA follows: TGTGCCATCAGTGAGTCGACTCCCGGGGGTGCTTTCTTT. Its translation: CAISESTPGGAFF. J is TRBJ1-1 and V is TRBV10-3, with a possible D match to TRBD1 (5 bases). Germline CDR1 ENHRY, CDR2 SYGVKD. The V and J ends lost 0 bases and 11 bases respectively, with 13 bases between them. This CDR3 is built from 13 residues.